This T cell receptor (beta chain) was sequenced for a study of T cell responses to AZD1222 COVID-19 vaccine. The germline V gene has CDR1 MNHEY and CDR2 SMNVEV (reference sequence). The CDR3 has 15 amino acids. V was trimmed by 10 bases and J by 4 bases, leaving 22 bases between them. Broader study findings: Nearly half of spike-specific TCRs reportedly target unmutated variant regions. The donor group comprised mostly white British people and more females; the analysis possibly underestimated clonal diversity.

The table came from immunoSEQ multiplex PCR; TCRdb's copy has only in-frame clones and leaves some out. The table lists 180,000 or so clones, approximately 95% of them singletons, with 3% to 5% in the top ten. A word on this clone: What it binds is unknown.

The TCR originated in an adult in good health. The sequences come from peripheral blood, collected on day 0 of AZD1222 vaccination. The chain recombines TRBV27 with TRBJ1-2; D remains ambiguous. CDR3 bases: TGTGCCACTTATACTAGCAGCCCTTTTCTCTATGGCTACACCTTC. As protein: CATYTSSPFLYGYTF.